This T cell receptor beta chain was documented in a study of cytomegalovirus exposure and HLA in healthy donors. As to this clone: Its antigen remains unknown.

Germline lookup yields CDR1 SGHRS and CDR2 YFSETQ. There are 16 residues in the CDR3. V was pared by 5 bases and J by 6 bases, with 13 bases of the junction left unmatched. Both 60 Vbeta primers and 13 Jbeta primers went into the PCR. Assay used: immunoSEQ multiplex PCR; TCRdb lists only in-frame clones, some missing. The sample lists 95,000 or so clones; 80% to 85% were seen once. When sampled, the donors appeared nominally healthy, though they likely had unrecorded immune exposures. Overall study results and limits: With further analysis later on, most CMV-associated TCR beta chains appeared HLA-restricted. Most TCR sequences were rare, but some public TCRs occurred in many donors. In terms of immune exposure information, only CMV serostatus was available.

Sequences were obtained from PBMCs. The chain combines TRBV5-1 with TRBJ2-1; TRBD1 matches at 8 bases. The TCR sequence derives from a woman in her sixties or seventies in good health and CMV-seropositive. The CDR3 is CASRYHTGTGSNEQFF. For the CDR3, the DNA is TGCGCCAGCAGATATCATACCGGGACAGGATCCAATGAGCAGTTCTTC.